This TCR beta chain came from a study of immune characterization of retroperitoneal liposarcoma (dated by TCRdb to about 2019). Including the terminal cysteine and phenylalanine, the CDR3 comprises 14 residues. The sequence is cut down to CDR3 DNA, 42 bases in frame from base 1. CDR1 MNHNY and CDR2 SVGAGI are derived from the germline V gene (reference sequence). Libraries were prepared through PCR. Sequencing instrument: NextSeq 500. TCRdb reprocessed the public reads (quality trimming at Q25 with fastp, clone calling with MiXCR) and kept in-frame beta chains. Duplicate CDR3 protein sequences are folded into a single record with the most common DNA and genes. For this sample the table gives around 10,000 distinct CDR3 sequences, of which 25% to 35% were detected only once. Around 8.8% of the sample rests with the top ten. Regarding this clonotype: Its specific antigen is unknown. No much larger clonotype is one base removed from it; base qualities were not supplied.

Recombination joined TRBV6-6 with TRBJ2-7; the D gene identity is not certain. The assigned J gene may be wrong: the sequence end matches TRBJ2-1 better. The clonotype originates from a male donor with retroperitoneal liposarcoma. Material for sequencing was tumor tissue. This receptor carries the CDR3 CASSYGRSSYEQFF. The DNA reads TGTGCCAGCAGTTACGGCAGGAGCTCCTACGAGCAGTTCTTC.